The present T cell receptor beta chain was sequenced within a study of T cell responses to AZD1222 COVID-19 vaccine. Comment on this clone: As yet, its antigen is unknown.

Study outcomes and limitations: Repertoires were collected only later (after the peak T cell response had occurred). Epitopes outside B.1.351 and B.1.1.7 mutated regions reportedly drew nearly half of spike TCRs.

The method was immunoSEQ multiplex PCR; TCRdb's version includes in-frame clones alone and lacks a portion of them. The table has 100,000 to 150,000 clones, 85% to 90% seen once. The CDR3 runs 14 residues. J lost 4 bases, V lost 6 bases, and 7 bases had no gene match. Germline V CDR1 and CDR2: MNHEY, SVGAGI. Sequences were derived from peripheral blood, sampled on day 0 of AZD1222 vaccination. The V and J genes are TRBV6-5 and TRBJ1-1; TRBD1 matches at 8 bases. The receptor was derived from an adult in good health. Written as DNA, the CDR3 is TGTGCCAGCAGAAAAACAGGGGGAAGCACTGAAGCTTTCTTT. Translating it yields CASRKTGGSTEAFF.